One sample yielded the 3 T cell receptor beta chains listed below, sequenced in a study of T cells in localized non-small cell lung cancer. Assay: immunoSEQ multiplex PCR; the TCRdb copy retains only in-frame clones and omits some. Of some 85,000 clones listed, less than 85% are singletons. This material consisted of PBMCs, taken before any cancer treatment. These receptor sequences come from a man aged 40 to 70 with stage II squamous cell lung carcinoma.

V gene TRBV19 combines with J gene TRBJ2-2; tentative D call: TRBD1 (7 bases). CDR1 is LNHDA, CDR2 SQIVND, per germline (reference sequence). Trimming stripped 5 bases from V and 1 base from J, with 14 bases between. CDR3 length: 16 amino acids. CDR3 amino acids: CASSRQGGGNTGELFF. The CDR3 DNA sequence: TGTGCCAGTAGTCGACAGGGAGGCGGGAACACCGGGGAGCTGTTTTTT.

The chain carries TRBV5-6 and TRBJ1-6; D gene ambiguous. CDR1 and CDR2 from the germline V gene are SGHDT and YYEEEE. V shed 6 bases and J shed 0 bases, with 10 bases lying between them. The CDR3 covers 15 residues. The CDR3 region is CASMPGSSYNSPLHF. CDR3 in DNA: TGTGCCAGCATGCCCGGGAGCTCCTATAATTCACCCCTCCACTTT.

This clone was recorded only once. The V gene is TRBV7-2, the J gene TRBJ2-1; D is ambiguous. The germline V gene encodes CDR1 SGHTA and CDR2 FQGNSA. The CDR3 spans 13 residues. V shed 5 bases and J shed 9 bases, with 14 bases lying between them. The CDR3 DNA follows: TGTGCCAGCAGCCCTCCAGGAATCGGTGAGCAGTTCTTC. Amino acid sequence: CASSPPGIGEQFF.